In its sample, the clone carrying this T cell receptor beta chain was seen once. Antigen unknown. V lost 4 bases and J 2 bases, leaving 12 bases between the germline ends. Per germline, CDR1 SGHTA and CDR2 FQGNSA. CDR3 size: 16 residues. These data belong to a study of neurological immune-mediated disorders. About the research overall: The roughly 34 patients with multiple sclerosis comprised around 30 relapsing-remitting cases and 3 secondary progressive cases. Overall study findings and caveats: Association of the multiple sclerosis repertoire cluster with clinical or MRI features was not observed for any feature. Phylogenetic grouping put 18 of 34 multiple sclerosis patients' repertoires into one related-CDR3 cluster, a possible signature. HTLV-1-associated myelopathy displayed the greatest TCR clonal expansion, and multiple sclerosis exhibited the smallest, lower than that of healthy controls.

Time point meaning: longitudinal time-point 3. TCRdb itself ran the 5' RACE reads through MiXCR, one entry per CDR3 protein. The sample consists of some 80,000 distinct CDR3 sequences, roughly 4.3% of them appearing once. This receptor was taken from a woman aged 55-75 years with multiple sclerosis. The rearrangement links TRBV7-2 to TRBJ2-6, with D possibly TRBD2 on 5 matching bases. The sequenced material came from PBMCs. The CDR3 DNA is TGTGCCAGCAGCTCGGGTACGGGGACTGGGGCCAACGTCCTGACTTTC. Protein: CASSSGTGTGANVLTF.